These 10 T cell receptor beta chains originate from one sample sequenced in a study of a mutant IDH1 vaccine in newly diagnosed glioma. No antigen has been assigned to these receptors. TCRdb's table, derived via immunoSEQ multiplex PCR, lists solely in-frame clones and lacks some. The sample lists about 90,000 clones, about 90% seen once, with around 0.77% in the top ten. Time point given: week 47, end of study. The vaccine gave 300 ug of a 20-mer mutant IDH1 peptide subcutaneously per dose. The sequencing here drew on PBMCs, taken from a glioma patient whose treatment included an IDH1 peptide vaccine. The receptors come from a woman aged 50 to 60 with glioma.

The chain employs TRBV5-1 and TRBJ2-1; 13 bases fit TRBD2. The CDR3 spans 18 residues. The V gene's germline CDR1 is SGHRS and CDR2 YFSETQ. The trim removed 4 bases at V and 0 bases at J, leaving 7 bases unmatched. The CDR3 region is CASSPGLAGLSSYNEQFF. The CDR3 nucleotides are TGCGCCAGCAGCCCGGGACTAGCGGGATTAAGCTCCTACAATGAGCAGTTCTTC.

This clone appeared a few times. V usage is TRBV29-1 and J usage is TRBJ1-1; no clear D. The CDR3 covers 11 residues. Trimming removed 7 bases from V and 8 bases from J, with 14 bases in between. Per the germline V gene, CDR1 is SQVTM and CDR2 is ANQGSEA. For the CDR3, the DNA is TGCAGCGCAAACACCGGGTTGGAAGCTTTCTTT. Residues: CSANTGLEAFF.

The chain recombines TRBV27 with TRBJ1-4, with 9 bases identical to TRBD1. Germline V gene data show CDR1 as MNHEY and CDR2 as SMNVEV (reference sequence). The ends lost 2 bases at V and 1 base at J; junction bases unmatched: 5. The CDR3 spans 17 residues. Written as DNA, the CDR3 is TGTGCCAGCAGTTTACCGAGACAGGGGGTAACTAATGAAAAACTGTTTTTT. Its translation: CASSLPRQGVTNEKLFF. The whole variable domain, filled in from reference TRBV27 and TRBJ1-4, reads EAQVTQNPRYLITVTGKKLTVTCSQNMNHEYMSWYRQDPGLGLRQIYYSMNVEVTDKGDVPEGYKVSRKEKRNFPLILESPSPNQTSLYFCASSLPRQGVTNEKLFFGSGTQLSVL.

Regarding this clone: This likely comes from a read error, as the CDR3 has no conserved phenylalanine or tryptophan at its end. The chain combines TRBV9 with TRBJ2-7; 9 bases are a match to TRBD1. The CDR3 runs to 15 residues. J lost 4 bases, V lost 4 bases, and 9 bases had no gene match. Germline-derived CDR1 and CDR2 are SGDLS and YYNGEE. The CDR3 DNA follows: TGTGCCAGCAGCTCGACCGGGACAGGGAGGTACGAGCAGTACTCC. It is translated as CASSSTGTGRYEQYS.

The chain is built from TRBV5-4 and TRBJ2-1; D assignment may be TRBD1 or TRBD2 (5 bases each). This CDR3 has 14 residues. Germline CDR1 SGHNT, CDR2 YYREEE (reference sequence). Trimming pared 5 bases from V and 5 bases from J, leaving 14 bases between. CDR3 region: CASRGTASNNEQFF. CDR3 coding DNA: TGTGCCAGCAGAGGGACGGCGAGCAACAATGAGCAGTTCTTC.

The chain joins TRBV7-9 to TRBJ1-2, with D hard to call. CDR1 SEHNR and CDR2 FQNEAQ come from the germline V gene (reference sequence). V was pared by 2 bases and J by 6 bases, with 13 bases between. This CDR3 has 14 residues. This CDR3 is CASSLKAPRHGYTF. The CDR3 DNA is TGTGCCAGCAGCTTAAAGGCACCCCGCCATGGCTACACCTTC.

The CDR3 DNA follows: TGCGCCAGCGGAGCGGACACCGGGGAGCTGTTTTTT. Protein product: CASGADTGELFF. The rearrangement joins TRBV4-1 to TRBJ2-2; D possibly corresponds to TRBD2 (5 bases). This CDR3 contains 12 residues. In germline, CDR1 is MGHRA, CDR2 YSYEKL. V shed 8 bases and J shed 3 bases, with 7 bases lying between them.

The chain has TRBV6-1 and TRBJ2-1; TRBD2 matches at 10 bases. The CDR3 is 15 residues long. V trimming: 6 bases; J trimming: 8 bases; junction bases outside the gene matches: 10. From germline, CDR1 is MNHNS and CDR2 SASEGT. The chain's CDR3 is CASSLPSGRKDEQFF. The CDR3 DNA is TGTGCCAGCAGCCTTCCTAGCGGGAGAAAAGATGAGCAGTTCTTC.

This chain connects TRBV27 to TRBJ2-7; D ambiguous. This CDR3 contains 12 residues. Trimming left V 5 bases short and J 7 bases short, with 12 bases between. From germline, CDR1 is MNHEY and CDR2 SMNVEV (reference sequence). The CDR3 DNA reads TGTGCCAGCAGTAAGCAACCGACTGAGCAGTACTTC. As protein: CASSKQPTEQYF.

J is TRBJ1-1 and V is TRBV5-1; TRBD1 might be the D (6 bases). There are 16 residues in the CDR3. The germline V gene encodes CDR1 SGHRS and CDR2 YFSETQ. V lost 0 bases and J 0 bases, leaving 12 bases between the germline ends. In DNA form, the CDR3 reads TGCGCCAGCAGCTTGGGTGTACGGGGGCTGAACACTGAAGCTTTCTTT. It codes for CASSLGVRGLNTEAFF.